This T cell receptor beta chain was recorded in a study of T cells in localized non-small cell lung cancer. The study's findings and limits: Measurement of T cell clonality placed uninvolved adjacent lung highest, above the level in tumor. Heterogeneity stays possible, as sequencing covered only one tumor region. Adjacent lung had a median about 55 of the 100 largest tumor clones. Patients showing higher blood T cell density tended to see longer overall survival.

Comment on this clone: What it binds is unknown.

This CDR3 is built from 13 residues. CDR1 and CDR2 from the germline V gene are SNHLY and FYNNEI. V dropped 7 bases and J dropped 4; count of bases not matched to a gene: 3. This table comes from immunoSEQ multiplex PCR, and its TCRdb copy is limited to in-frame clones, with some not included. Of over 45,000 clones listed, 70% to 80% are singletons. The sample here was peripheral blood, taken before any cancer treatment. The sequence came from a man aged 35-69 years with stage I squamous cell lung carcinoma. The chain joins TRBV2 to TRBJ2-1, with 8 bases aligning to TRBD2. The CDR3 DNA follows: TGTGCCAGCACCCCTAGCGGGTACAATGAGCAGTTCTTC. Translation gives CASTPSGYNEQFF.